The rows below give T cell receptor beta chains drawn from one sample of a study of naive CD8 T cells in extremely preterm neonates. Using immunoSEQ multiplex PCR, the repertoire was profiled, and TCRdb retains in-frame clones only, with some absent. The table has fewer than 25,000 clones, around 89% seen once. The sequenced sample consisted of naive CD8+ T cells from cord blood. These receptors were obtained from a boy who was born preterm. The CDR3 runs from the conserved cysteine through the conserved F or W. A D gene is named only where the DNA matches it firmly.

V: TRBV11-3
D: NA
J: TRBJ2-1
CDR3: CASSLRGSYNEQFF

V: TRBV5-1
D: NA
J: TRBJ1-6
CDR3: CASSLDSYNSPLHF

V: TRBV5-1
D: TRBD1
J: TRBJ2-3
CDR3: CASSSGTGGTDTQYF

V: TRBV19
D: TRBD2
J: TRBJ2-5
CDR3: CASSILAGQETQYF

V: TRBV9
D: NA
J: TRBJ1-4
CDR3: CASSVGGATNEKLFF

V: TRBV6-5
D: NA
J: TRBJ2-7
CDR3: CASSPRAPYEQYF

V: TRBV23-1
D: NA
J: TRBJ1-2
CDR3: CASSQSDSNYGYTF

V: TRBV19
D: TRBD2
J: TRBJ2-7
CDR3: CASSIAGGHEQYF

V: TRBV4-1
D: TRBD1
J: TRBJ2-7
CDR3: CASSQVWTGGYEQYF

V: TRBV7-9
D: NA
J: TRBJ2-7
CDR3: CASSLGQYEQYF

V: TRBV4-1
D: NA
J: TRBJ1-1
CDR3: CASSPQGRDTEAFF

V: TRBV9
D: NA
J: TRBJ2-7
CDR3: CASSVGDTYEQYF

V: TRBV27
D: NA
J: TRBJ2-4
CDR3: CASSWGGEGNIQYF

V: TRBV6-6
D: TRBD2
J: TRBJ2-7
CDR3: CASSYSSGGAYEQYF

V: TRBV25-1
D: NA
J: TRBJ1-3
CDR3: CASSERGSGNTIYF

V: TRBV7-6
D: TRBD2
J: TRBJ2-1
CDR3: CASSLARGTSGGSSYNEQFF

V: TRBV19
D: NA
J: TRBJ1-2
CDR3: CASSIHNGYTF

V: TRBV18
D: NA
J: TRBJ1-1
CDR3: CASSPGAEAFF

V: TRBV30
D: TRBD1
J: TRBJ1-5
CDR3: CAWSRGQGNQPQHF

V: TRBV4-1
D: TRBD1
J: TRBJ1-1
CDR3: CASSHDDRGTEAFF

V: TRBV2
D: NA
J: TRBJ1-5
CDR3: CASSEPEGNQPQHF

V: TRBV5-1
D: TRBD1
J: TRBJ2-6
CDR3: CASSLTGGSGANVLTF

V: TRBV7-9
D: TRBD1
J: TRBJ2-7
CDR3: CASSVTGDYEQYF

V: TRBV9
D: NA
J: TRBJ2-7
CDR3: CASSEYEQYF

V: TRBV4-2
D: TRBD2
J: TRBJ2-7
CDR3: CASSPVAGASYEQYF

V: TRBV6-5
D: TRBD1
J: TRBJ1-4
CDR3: CASSYSGGTNEKLFF

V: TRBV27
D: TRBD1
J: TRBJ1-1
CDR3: CASSWDRGTEAFF

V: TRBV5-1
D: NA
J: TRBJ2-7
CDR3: CASSLVAGEQYF

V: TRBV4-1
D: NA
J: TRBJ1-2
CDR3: CASSQEGTGNYGYTF

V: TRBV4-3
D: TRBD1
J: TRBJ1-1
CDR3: CASSQKQGAMNTEAFF

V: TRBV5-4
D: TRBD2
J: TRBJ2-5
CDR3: CASSLGLAGGYQETQYF

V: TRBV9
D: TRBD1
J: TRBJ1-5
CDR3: CASSVGTGGQPQHF

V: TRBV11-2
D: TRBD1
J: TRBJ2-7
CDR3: CASSWTGYEQYF

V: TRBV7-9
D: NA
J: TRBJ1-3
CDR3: CASSLGNTIYF

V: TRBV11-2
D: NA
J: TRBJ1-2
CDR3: CASSLDPAGFGYTF

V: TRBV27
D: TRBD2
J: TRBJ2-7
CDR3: CASSARGVYEQYF

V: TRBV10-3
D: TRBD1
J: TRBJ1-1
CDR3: CAQGQGFDTEAFF

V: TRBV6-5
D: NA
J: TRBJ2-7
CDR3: CARKYEQYF

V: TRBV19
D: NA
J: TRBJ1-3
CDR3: CARSSGNTIYF

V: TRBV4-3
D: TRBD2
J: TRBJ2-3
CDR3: CASSQLAGDTDTQYF

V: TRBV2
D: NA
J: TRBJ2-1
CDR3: CASSEQSSYNEQFF